This T cell receptor (beta chain) stems from a study of cytomegalovirus exposure and HLA in healthy donors. In regard to this clone: Its specificity is unknown.

Study-wide results and limits: The productive fraction for most TCR beta V segments was about 87% or about 30% in an earlier analysis. Within a later analysis, the majority of CMV-associated TCR beta chains appeared HLA-restricted. As a later analysis showed, several of the most significant clusters appeared to be linked to common viral pathogens. Researchers counted over 150 TCR beta chains as cytomegalovirus-associated.

Vbeta (60) and Jbeta (13) primers were used in the PCR. Some clones are missing from TCRdb's copy, which holds only in-frame ones; the method was immunoSEQ multiplex PCR. The sample comprises 85,000 to 100,000 clones, around nine tenths of which are singletons, and around a tenth rests with the top ten. The CDR3 contains 12 residues. V lost 5 bases and J 10 bases, leaving 14 bases between the germline ends. Germline assignment: CDR1 WNHNN and CDR2 SYGVQD (reference sequence). The clonotype comes from a man younger than 45 in good health and CMV-seropositive. The V call is TRBV10-1, the J call TRBJ1-1; no clear D. The material sequenced was PBMCs. The CDR3 here is CASSSPGSGAFF. For the CDR3, the DNA is TGCGCCAGCAGTTCGCCAGGATCCGGAGCTTTCTTT.